The TCR beta chain described here comes from a study of T cells of healthy individuals. TCRdb independently ran MiXCR on the 5' RACE reads; one entry per CDR3 protein. The sample gives some 100,000 distinct CDR3 sequences, under 20% of which show up once; 6.2% is in the top ten. V dropped 4 bases and J dropped 4; count of bases not matched to a gene: 7. The germline gives CDR1 LGHNA, CDR2 YNFKEQ. CDR3 length: 16 amino acids. This clonotype was seen more than once but under ten times. V gene TRBV4-2 combines with J gene TRBJ2-1; 10 nucleotides align to TRBD2. This clonotype was obtained from a human donor in good health. The CDR3 sequence: CASSPRLAGTYNEQFF. The CDR3 DNA reads TGTGCCAGCAGCCCCCGACTAGCGGGTACATACAATGAGCAGTTCTTC.